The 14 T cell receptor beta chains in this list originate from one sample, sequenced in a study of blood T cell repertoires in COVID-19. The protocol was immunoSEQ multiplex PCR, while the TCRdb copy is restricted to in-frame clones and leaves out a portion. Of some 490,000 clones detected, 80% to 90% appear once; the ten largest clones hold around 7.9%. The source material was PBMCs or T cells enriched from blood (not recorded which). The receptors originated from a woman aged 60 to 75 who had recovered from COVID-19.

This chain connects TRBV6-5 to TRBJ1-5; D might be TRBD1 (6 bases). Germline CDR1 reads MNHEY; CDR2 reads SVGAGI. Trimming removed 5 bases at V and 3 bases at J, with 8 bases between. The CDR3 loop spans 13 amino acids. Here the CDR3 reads CASSQGPNQPQHF. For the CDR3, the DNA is TGTGCCAGCAGTCAGGGGCCCAATCAGCCCCAGCATTTT.

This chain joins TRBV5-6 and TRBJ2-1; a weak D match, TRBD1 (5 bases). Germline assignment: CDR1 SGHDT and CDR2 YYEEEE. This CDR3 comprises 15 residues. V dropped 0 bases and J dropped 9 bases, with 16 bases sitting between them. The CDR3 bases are TGTGCCAGCAGCTTGGAGGACACCCCGATGAGTGAGCAGTTCTTC. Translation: CASSLEDTPMSEQFF. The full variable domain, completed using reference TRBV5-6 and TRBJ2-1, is DAGVTQSPTHLIKTRGQQVTLRCSPKSGHDTVSWYQQALGQGPQFIFQYYEEEERQRGNFPDRFSGHQFPNYSSELNVNALLLGDSALYLCASSLEDTPMSEQFFGPGTRLTVL.

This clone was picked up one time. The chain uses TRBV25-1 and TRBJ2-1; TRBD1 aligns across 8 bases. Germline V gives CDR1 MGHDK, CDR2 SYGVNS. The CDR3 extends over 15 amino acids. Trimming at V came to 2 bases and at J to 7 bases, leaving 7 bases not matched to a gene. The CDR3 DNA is TGTGCCAGCAGTGAAGCCGGACAGGGCGGGAATGAGCAGTTCTTC. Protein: CASSEAGQGGNEQFF.

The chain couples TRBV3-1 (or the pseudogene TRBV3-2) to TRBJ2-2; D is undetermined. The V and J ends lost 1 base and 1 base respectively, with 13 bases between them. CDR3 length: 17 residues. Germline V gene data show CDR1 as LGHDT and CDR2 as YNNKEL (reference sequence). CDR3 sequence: CASSQALTGWNTGELFF. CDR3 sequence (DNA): TGTGCCAGCAGCCAAGCTCTAACGGGTTGGAACACCGGGGAGCTGTTTTTT.

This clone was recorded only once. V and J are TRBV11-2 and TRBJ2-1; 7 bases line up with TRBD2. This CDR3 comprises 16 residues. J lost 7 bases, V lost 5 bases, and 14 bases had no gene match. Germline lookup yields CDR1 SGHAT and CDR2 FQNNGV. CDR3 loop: CASSPGGGVGTNEQFF. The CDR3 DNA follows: TGTGCCAGCAGCCCGGGGGGAGGGGTGGGGACGAATGAGCAGTTCTTC. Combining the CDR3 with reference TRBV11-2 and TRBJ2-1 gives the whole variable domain EAGVAQSPRYKIIEKRQSVAFWCNPISGHATLYWYQQILGQGPKLLIQFQNNGVVDDSQLPKDRFSAERLKGVDSTLKIQPAKLEDSAVYLCASSPGGGVGTNEQFFGPGTRLTVL.

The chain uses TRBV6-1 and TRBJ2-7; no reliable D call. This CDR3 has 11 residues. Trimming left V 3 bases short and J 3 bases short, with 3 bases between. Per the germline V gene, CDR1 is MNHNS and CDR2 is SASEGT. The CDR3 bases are TGTGCCAGCAGTGACAGCTACGAGCAGTACGTC. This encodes CASSDSYEQYV.

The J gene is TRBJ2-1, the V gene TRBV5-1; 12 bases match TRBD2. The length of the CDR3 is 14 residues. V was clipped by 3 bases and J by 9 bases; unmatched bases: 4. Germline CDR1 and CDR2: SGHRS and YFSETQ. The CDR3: CASSWTSGAVEQFF. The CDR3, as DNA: TGCGCCAGCAGCTGGACTAGCGGGGCGGTTGAGCAGTTCTTC.

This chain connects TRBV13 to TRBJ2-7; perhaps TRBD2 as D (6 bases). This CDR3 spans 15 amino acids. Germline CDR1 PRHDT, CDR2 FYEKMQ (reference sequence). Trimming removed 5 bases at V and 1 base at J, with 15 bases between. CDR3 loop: CASSTRDSRSYEQYF. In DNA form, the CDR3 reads TGTGCCAGCAGCACACGGGACTCCCGTTCCTACGAGCAGTACTTC. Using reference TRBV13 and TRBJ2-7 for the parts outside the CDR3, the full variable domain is AAGVIQSPRHLIKEKRETATLKCYPIPRHDTVYWYQQGPGQDPQFLISFYEKMQSDKGSIPDRFSAQQFSDYHSELNMSSLELGDSALYFCASSTRDSRSYEQYFGPGTRLTVT.

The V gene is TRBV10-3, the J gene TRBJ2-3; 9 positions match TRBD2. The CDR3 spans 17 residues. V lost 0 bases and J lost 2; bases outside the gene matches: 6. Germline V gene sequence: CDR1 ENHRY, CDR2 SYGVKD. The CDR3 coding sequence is TGTGCCATCAGTGAGTCCACTAGCGGGTATCTCACAGATACGCAGTATTTT. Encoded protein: CAISESTSGYLTDTQYF.

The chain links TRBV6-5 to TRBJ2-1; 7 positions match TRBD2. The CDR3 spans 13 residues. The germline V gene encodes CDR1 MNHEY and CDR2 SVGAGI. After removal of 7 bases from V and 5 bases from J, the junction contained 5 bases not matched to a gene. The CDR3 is CASNPSGDNEQFF. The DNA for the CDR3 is TGTGCCAGCAACCCGAGCGGGGACAATGAGCAGTTCTTC.

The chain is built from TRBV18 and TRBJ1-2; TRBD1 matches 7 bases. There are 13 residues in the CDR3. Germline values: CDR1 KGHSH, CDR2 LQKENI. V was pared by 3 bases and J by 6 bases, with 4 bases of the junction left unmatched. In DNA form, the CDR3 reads TGTGCCAGCTCACCCCCAGGGGGAAATGGCTACACCTTC. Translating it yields CASSPPGGNGYTF. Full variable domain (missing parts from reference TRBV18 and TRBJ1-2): NAGVMQNPRHLVRRRGQEARLRCSPMKGHSHVYWYRQLPEEGLKFMVYLQKENIIDESGMPKERFSAEFPKEGPSILRIQQVVRGDSAAYFCASSPPGGNGYTFGSGTRLTVV.

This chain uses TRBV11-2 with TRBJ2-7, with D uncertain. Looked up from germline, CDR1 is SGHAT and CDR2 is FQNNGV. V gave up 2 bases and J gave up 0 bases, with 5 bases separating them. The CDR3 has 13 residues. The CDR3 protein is CASSLLSSYEQYV. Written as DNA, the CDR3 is TGTGCCAGCAGCTTACTGAGCTCCTACGAGCAGTACGTC.

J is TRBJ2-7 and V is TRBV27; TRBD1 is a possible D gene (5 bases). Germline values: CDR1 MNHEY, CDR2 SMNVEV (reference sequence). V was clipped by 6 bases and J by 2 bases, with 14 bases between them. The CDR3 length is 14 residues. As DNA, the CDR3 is TGTGCCAGCAGGACGACAGCCTTACCCTACGAGCAGTACGTC. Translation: CASRTTALPYEQYV.

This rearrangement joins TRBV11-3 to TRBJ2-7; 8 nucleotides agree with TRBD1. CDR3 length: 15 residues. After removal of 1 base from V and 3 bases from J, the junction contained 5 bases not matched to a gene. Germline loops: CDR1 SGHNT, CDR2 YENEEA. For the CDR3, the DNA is TGTGCCAGCAGCTTAGGGTGGACAGGGCACTACGAGCAGTACTTC. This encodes CASSLGWTGHYEQYF.